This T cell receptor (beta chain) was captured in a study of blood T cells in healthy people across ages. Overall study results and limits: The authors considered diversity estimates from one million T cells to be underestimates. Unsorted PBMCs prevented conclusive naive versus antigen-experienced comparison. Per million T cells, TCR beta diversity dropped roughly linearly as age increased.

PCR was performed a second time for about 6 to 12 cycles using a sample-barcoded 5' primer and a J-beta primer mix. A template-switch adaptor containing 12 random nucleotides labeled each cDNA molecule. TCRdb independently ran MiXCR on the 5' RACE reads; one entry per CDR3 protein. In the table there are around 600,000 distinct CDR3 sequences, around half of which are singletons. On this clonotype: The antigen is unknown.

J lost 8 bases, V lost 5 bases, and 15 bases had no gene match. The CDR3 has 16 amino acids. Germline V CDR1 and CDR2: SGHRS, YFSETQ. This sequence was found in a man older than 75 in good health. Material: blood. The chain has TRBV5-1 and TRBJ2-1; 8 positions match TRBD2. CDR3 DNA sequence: TGCGCCAGCAGGTTTGTCTTAAGCGGGAGAAAGGATGAGCAGTTCTTC. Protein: CASRFVLSGRKDEQFF.